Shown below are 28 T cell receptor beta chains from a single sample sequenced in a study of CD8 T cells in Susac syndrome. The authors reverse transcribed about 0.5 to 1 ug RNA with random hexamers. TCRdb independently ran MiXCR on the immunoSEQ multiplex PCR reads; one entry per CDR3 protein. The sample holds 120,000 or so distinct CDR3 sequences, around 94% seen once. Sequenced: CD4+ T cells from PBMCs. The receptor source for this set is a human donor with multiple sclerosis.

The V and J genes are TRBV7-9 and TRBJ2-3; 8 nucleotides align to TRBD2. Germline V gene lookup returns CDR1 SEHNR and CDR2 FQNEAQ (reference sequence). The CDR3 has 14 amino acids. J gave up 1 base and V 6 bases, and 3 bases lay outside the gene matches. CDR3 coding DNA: TGTGCCAGCAGGCGCGGGGGGCGCACAGATACGCAGTATTTT. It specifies CASRRGGRTDTQYF. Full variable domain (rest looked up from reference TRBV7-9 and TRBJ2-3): DTGVSQNPRHKITKRGQNVTFRCDPISEHNRLYWYRQTLGQGPEFLTYFQNEAQLEKSRLLSDRFSAERPKGSFSTLEIQRTEQGDSAMYLCASRRGGRTDTQYFGPGTRLTVL.

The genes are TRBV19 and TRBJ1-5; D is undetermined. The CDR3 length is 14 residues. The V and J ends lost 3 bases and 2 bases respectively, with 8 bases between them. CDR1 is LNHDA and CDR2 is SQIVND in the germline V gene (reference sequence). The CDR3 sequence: CASSIMGRNQPQHF. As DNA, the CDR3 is TGTGCCAGTAGTATCATGGGTCGCAATCAGCCCCAGCATTTT.

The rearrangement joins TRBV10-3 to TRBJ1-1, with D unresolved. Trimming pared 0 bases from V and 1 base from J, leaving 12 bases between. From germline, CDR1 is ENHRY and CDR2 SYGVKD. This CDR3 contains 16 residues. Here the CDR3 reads CAISESGRGWNTEAFF. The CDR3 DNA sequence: TGTGCCATCAGTGAGTCTGGGCGTGGGTGGAACACTGAAGCTTTCTTT.

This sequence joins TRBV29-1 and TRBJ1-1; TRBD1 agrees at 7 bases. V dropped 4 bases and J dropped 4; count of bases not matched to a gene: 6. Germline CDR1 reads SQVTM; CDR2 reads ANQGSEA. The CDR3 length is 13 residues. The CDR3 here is CSVADRAGTEAFF. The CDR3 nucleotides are TGCAGCGTTGCAGACAGGGCAGGCACTGAAGCTTTCTTT.

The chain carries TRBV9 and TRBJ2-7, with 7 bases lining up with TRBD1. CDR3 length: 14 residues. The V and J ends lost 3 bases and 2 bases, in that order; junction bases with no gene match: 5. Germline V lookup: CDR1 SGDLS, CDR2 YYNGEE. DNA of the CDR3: TGTGCCAGCAGCGAAAACAGGGGACCCTACGAGCAGTACTTC. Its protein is CASSENRGPYEQYF.

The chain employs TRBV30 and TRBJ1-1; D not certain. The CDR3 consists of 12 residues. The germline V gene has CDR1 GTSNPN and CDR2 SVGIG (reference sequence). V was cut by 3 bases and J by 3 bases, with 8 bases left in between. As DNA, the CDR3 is TGTGCCTGGAGCCCCCAAGACACTGAAGCTTTCTTT. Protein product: CAWSPQDTEAFF.

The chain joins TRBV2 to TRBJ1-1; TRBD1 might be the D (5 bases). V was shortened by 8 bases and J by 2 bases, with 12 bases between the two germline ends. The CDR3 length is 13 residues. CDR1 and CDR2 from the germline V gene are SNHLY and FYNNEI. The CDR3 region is CASRRDHNTEAFF. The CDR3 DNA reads TGTGCCAGCCGACGGGACCATAACACTGAAGCTTTCTTT.

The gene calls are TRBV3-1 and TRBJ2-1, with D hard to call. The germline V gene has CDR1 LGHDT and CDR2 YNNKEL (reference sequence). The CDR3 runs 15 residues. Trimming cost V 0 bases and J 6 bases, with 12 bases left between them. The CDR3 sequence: CASSQDWSRANEQFF. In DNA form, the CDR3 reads TGTGCCAGCAGCCAAGATTGGTCTAGAGCCAATGAGCAGTTCTTC.

CDR3 sequence reads: CASSPQGYYGYGYTF. CDR3 nucleotides: TGTGCCAGCAGTCCCCAGGGCTATTATGGCTATGGCTACACCTTC. The gene calls are TRBV3-1 and TRBJ1-2; D perhaps matches TRBD1 (5 bases). The V and J ends lost 6 bases and 4 bases respectively, with 18 bases between them. Germline V gene data show CDR1 as LGHDT and CDR2 as YNNKEL (reference sequence). This CDR3 spans 15 amino acids.

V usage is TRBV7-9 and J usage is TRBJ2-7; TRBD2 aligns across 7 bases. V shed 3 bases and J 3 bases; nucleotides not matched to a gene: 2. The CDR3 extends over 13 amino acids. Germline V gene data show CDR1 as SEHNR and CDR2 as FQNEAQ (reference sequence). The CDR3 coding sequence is TGTGCCAGCAGCTTTTCGGGGGGCTACGAGCAGTACTTC. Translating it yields CASSFSGGYEQYF.

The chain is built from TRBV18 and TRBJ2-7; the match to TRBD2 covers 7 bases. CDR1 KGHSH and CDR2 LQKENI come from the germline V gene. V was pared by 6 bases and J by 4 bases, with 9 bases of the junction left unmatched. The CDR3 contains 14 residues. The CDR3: CASSMEAGSYEQYF. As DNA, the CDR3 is TGTGCCAGCTCGATGGAAGCGGGGAGTTACGAGCAGTACTTC.

The CDR3 sequence: CASSSPGEQYF. CDR3 bases: TGTGCCAGCAGTTCCCCGGGTGAGCAGTACTTC. This chain links TRBV6-2 or TRBV6-3 with TRBJ2-7; D not resolved. This CDR3 is 11 amino acids long. Germline V lookup: CDR1 MNHEY, CDR2 SVGEGT. With 4 bases removed from V and 7 bases from J, the gap between germline ends came to 8 bases.

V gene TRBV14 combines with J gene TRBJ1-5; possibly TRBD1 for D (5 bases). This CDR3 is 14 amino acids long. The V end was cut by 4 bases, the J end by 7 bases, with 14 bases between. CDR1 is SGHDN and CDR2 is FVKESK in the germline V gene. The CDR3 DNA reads TGTGCCAGCAGCCCTGGAGGAGGGGTCCAGCCCCAGCATTTT. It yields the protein CASSPGGGVQPQHF.

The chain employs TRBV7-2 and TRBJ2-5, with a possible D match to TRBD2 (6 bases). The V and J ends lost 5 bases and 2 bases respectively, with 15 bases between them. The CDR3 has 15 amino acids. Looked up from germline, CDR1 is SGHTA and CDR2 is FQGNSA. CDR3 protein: CASSIGAGRQETQYF. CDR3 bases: TGTGCCAGCAGCATAGGGGCGGGAAGACAAGAGACCCAGTACTTC.

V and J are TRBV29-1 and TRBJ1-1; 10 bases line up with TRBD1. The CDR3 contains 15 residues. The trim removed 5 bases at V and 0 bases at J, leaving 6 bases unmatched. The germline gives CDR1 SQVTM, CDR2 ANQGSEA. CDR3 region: CSVWGQGSMNTEAFF. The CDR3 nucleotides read TGCAGCGTTTGGGGACAGGGGAGTATGAACACTGAAGCTTTCTTT.

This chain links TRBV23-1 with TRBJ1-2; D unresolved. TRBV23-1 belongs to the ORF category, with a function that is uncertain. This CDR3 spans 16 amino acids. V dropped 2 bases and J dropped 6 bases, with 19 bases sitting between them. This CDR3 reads CASSQRECIRFDGYTF. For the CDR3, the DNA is TGCGCCAGCAGTCAACGGGAATGTATCAGGTTTGATGGCTACACCTTC.

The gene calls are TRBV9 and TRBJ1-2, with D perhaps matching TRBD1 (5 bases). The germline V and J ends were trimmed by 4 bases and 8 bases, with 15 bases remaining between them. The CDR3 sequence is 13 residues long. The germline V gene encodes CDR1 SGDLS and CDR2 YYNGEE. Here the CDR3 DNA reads TGTGCCAGCAGCTCAGGTCCAGGGACCGGCTACACCTTC. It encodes CASSSGPGTGYTF.

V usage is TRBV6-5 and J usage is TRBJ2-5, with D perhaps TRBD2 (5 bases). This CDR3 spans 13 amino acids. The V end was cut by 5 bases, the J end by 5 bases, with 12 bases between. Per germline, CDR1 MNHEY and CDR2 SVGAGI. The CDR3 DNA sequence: TGTGCCAGCAGTGTGGACCGCGGGGAGACCCAGTACTTC. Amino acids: CASSVDRGETQYF.

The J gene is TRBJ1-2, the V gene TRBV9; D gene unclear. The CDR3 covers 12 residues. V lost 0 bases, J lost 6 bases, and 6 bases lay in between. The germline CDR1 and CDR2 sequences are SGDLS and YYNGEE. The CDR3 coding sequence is TGTGCCAGCAGCGTAGATCAGCATGGCTACACCTTC. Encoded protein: CASSVDQHGYTF.

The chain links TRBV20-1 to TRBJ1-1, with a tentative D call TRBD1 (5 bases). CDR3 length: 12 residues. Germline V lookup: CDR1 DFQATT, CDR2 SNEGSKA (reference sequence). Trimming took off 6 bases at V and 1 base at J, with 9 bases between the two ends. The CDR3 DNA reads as TGCAGTGCCGCGGGACCGAACACTGAAGCTTTCTTT. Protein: CSAAGPNTEAFF.

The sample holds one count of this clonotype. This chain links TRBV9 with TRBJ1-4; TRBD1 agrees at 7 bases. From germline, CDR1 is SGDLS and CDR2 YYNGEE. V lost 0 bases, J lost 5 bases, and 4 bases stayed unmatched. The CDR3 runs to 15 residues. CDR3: CASSVDLGQNEKLFF. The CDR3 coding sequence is TGTGCCAGCAGCGTAGATTTGGGACAGAATGAAAAACTGTTTTTT.

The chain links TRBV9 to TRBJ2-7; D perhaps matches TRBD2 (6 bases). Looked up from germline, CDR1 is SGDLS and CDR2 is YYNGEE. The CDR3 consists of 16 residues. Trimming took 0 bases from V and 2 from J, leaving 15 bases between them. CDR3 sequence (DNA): TGTGCCAGCAGCGTAGATGCGGGACGGCGAACCTACGAGCAGTACTTC. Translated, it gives CASSVDAGRRTYEQYF.

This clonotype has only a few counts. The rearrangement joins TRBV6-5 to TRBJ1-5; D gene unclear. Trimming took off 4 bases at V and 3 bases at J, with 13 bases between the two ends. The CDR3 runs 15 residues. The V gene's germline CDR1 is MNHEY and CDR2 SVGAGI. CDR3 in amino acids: CASSSQRGYNQPQHF. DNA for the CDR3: TGTGCCAGCAGTTCCCAGCGAGGGTACAATCAGCCCCAGCATTTT.

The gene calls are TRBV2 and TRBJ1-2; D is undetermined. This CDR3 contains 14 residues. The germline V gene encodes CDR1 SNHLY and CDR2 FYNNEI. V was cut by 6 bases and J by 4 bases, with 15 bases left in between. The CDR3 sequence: CASSPLTAGYGYTF. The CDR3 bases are TGTGCCAGCAGCCCCCTCACCGCGGGCTATGGCTACACCTTC.

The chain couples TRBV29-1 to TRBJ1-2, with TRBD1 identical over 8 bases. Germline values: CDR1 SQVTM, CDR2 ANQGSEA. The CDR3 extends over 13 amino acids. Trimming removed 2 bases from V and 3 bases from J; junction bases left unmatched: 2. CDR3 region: CSVEKQGDYGYTF. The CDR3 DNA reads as TGCAGCGTTGAAAAACAGGGGGACTATGGCTACACCTTC.

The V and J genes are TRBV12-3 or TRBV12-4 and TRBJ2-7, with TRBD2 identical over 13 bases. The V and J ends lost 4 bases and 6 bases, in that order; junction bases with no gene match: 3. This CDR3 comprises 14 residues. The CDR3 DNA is TGTGCCAGCAGTTCGACTAGCGGGGGGACCGAGCAGTACTTC. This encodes CASSSTSGGTEQYF.

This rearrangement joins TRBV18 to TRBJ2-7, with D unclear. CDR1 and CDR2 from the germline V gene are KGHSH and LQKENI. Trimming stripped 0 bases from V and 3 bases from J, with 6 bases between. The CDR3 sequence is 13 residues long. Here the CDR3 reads CASSPPSRYEQYF. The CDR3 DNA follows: TGTGCCAGCTCACCACCGTCCCGCTACGAGCAGTACTTC.

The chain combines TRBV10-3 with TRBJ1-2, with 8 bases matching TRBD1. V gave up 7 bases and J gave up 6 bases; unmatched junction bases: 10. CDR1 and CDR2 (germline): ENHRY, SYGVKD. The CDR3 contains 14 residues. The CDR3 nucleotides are TGTGCCATCACCCCGTCGGACAGGGTCCATGGCTACACCTTC. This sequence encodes CAITPSDRVHGYTF.